Listed below are T cell receptor beta chains from one sample, sequenced in a study of T-cell reconstitution after alpha-beta-depleted transplantation in children. TCRdb fed the PCR reads into MiXCR, producing one record per CDR3 protein. Among about 260,000 distinct CDR3 sequences listed, around 8% were seen once. Sequenced material: PBMCs, mostly from graft donor cells, taken 180 days after TCRalphabeta/CD19-depleted stem cell transplant. The receptors shown here come from a male patient between 10 and 17 years old who had a stem cell transplant for acute lymphoblastic leukemia, so the T cells may come from the graft donor. The conserved cysteine and the conserved F or W are not part of the CDR3 here. A D gene is named only where the DNA matches it firmly. The size of a clone is reported for some rows only, either as once, few or many, or as a class for expanded clones.

J gene: TRBJ2-6; clone size: many; V gene: TRBV12-3/TRBV12-4; D gene: -; CDR3 protein: ASSTLISGANVLT
J gene: TRBJ1-6; clone size: -; V gene: TRBV27; D gene: -; CDR3 protein: ASTPVGERNSPLH
J gene: TRBJ2-3; clone size: many; V gene: TRBV21-1; D gene: -; CDR3 protein: ASSKIPPCGNTQY
J gene: TRBJ2-6; clone size: many; V gene: TRBV7-8; D gene: TRBD1; CDR3 protein: ASSSRQGGPSGANVLT
J gene: TRBJ2-3; clone size: many; V gene: TRBV28; D gene: -; CDR3 protein: ASSRRLGFLQITDTQY
J gene: TRBJ2-7; clone size: many; V gene: TRBV28; D gene: TRBD1; CDR3 protein: ASSPHTGQGAHEQY
J gene: TRBJ2-7; clone size: -; V gene: TRBV29-1; D gene: -; CDR3 protein: SVGTRQDSYEQY
J gene: TRBJ1-5; clone size: many; V gene: TRBV28; D gene: -; CDR3 protein: ASSLPPRGPYQPQH
J gene: TRBJ2-2; clone size: -; V gene: TRBV4-1; D gene: TRBD2; CDR3 protein: ASSQGRKAGGNTGELF
J gene: TRBJ1-6; clone size: many; V gene: TRBV6-5; D gene: -; CDR3 protein: ASSYYVASPLH
J gene: TRBJ1-5; clone size: many; V gene: TRBV6-2/TRBV6-3; D gene: -; CDR3 protein: ASSYEGGAQPQH
J gene: TRBJ2-3; clone size: many; V gene: TRBV29-1; D gene: TRBD2; CDR3 protein: SVRVAGGSADTQY
J gene: TRBJ2-1; clone size: many; V gene: TRBV7-6; D gene: TRBD1; CDR3 protein: ASSLGAGGSQVSYNEQF
J gene: TRBJ2-1; clone size: -; V gene: TRBV20-1; D gene: -; CDR3 protein: SPTGTSSYNEQF
J gene: TRBJ2-5; clone size: few; V gene: TRBV5-8; D gene: TRBD2; CDR3 protein: ASSLAGTKRGTQY
J gene: TRBJ2-3; clone size: many; V gene: TRBV5-4; D gene: -; CDR3 protein: ASSSFRAGTRTDTQY
J gene: TRBJ2-2; clone size: -; V gene: TRBV7-2; D gene: -; CDR3 protein: ASKSRQRTNTGELF
J gene: TRBJ1-1; clone size: many; V gene: TRBV7-9; D gene: TRBD1; CDR3 protein: ASSLARQGARWTEAF
J gene: TRBJ1-1; clone size: many; V gene: TRBV19; D gene: -; CDR3 protein: ASRPGSEAF
J gene: TRBJ1-2; clone size: many; V gene: TRBV5-1; D gene: TRBD1; CDR3 protein: ASSLGQGASVGYT
J gene: TRBJ2-7; clone size: many; V gene: TRBV20-1; D gene: -; CDR3 protein: SARDFGGPYEQY
J gene: TRBJ1-6; clone size: many; V gene: TRBV3-1; D gene: -; CDR3 protein: ASSQLRGNSPLH
J gene: TRBJ2-7; clone size: many; V gene: TRBV24-1; D gene: TRBD1; CDR3 protein: ATSDGQGITYEQY
J gene: TRBJ2-7; clone size: many; V gene: TRBV5-4; D gene: -; CDR3 protein: ASSFWVGYRGGGAYEQY
J gene: TRBJ2-7; clone size: -; V gene: TRBV10-3; D gene: -; CDR3 protein: AISDRGAVQY
J gene: TRBJ2-1; clone size: many; V gene: TRBV7-9; D gene: -; CDR3 protein: ASSLGPGNEQF
J gene: TRBJ2-5; clone size: -; V gene: TRBV9; D gene: TRBD2; CDR3 protein: ASSVGRGGGPPQETQY
J gene: TRBJ2-7; clone size: many; V gene: TRBV20-1; D gene: TRBD1; CDR3 protein: SARALGTALGYEQY
J gene: TRBJ2-3; clone size: many; V gene: TRBV4-2; D gene: -; CDR3 protein: ASSQDPVASDTQY
J gene: TRBJ2-2; clone size: few; V gene: TRBV7-3; D gene: TRBD2; CDR3 protein: ASRRAGLAAGELF
J gene: TRBJ1-5; clone size: many; V gene: TRBV28; D gene: -; CDR3 protein: ASSLSRAVSDQPQH
J gene: TRBJ2-4; clone size: -; V gene: TRBV7-8; D gene: TRBD2; CDR3 protein: ASSIYRGPRLAGAKNIQY
J gene: TRBJ2-3; clone size: many; V gene: TRBV3-1; D gene: -; CDR3 protein: ASSHSDTQY
J gene: TRBJ1-1; clone size: many; V gene: TRBV4-1; D gene: TRBD1; CDR3 protein: ASSLPSRGNEAF
J gene: TRBJ1-2; clone size: few; V gene: TRBV19; D gene: -; CDR3 protein: ASSLDSGPYGYT
J gene: TRBJ2-1; clone size: few; V gene: TRBV2; D gene: -; CDR3 protein: ASQWYNEQF
J gene: TRBJ2-7; clone size: many; V gene: TRBV5-5; D gene: -; CDR3 protein: ASSLAWTAESSYEQY
J gene: TRBJ1-1; clone size: many; V gene: TRBV5-1; D gene: -; CDR3 protein: ASSLEANTEAF
J gene: TRBJ1-1; clone size: many; V gene: TRBV19; D gene: -; CDR3 protein: ASSPAGTEAF
J gene: TRBJ2-3; clone size: many; V gene: TRBV24-1; D gene: TRBD2; CDR3 protein: ATSDLRLAGASSTDTQY
J gene: TRBJ2-3; clone size: many; V gene: TRBV7-6; D gene: TRBD2; CDR3 protein: ASSSVAGGLADTQY
J gene: TRBJ2-7; clone size: many; V gene: TRBV6-1; D gene: TRBD2; CDR3 protein: ASATRGGSYEQY
J gene: TRBJ1-3; clone size: many; V gene: TRBV18; D gene: -; CDR3 protein: ASSPEGFPTLSGNTIY
J gene: TRBJ2-5; clone size: many; V gene: TRBV10-3; D gene: -; CDR3 protein: AIGERTQETQY
J gene: TRBJ1-2; clone size: -; V gene: TRBV18; D gene: -; CDR3 protein: ASSPPGSSGKGYGYT
J gene: TRBJ2-3; clone size: many; V gene: TRBV5-1; D gene: -; CDR3 protein: ASSLGLTGTDTQY
J gene: TRBJ1-1; clone size: many; V gene: TRBV20-1; D gene: -; CDR3 protein: SARPGTEAF
J gene: TRBJ2-1; clone size: many; V gene: TRBV7-2; D gene: -; CDR3 protein: ASSPAGVPYNEQF
J gene: TRBJ2-4; clone size: many; V gene: TRBV12-3/TRBV12-4; D gene: -; CDR3 protein: ASSSALAKNIQY
J gene: TRBJ2-1; clone size: -; V gene: TRBV4-2; D gene: -; CDR3 protein: ASSSGPDFNEQF
J gene: TRBJ1-2; clone size: many; V gene: TRBV12-3/TRBV12-4; D gene: -; CDR3 protein: ASRAGRLRYGYT
J gene: TRBJ2-1; clone size: many; V gene: TRBV27; D gene: TRBD2; CDR3 protein: ASSLWGLPIEQF
J gene: TRBJ2-5; clone size: many; V gene: TRBV10-3; D gene: -; CDR3 protein: AISVRRDQETQY
J gene: TRBJ2-7; clone size: many; V gene: TRBV6-5; D gene: -; CDR3 protein: ASSYSRDPHYEQY
J gene: TRBJ2-4; clone size: -; V gene: TRBV28; D gene: -; CDR3 protein: ASTLGTVGNMQY
J gene: TRBJ2-7; clone size: many; V gene: TRBV7-9; D gene: -; CDR3 protein: ASSLARGTLD
J gene: TRBJ2-3; clone size: many; V gene: TRBV5-1; D gene: -; CDR3 protein: ASRVQRYGPDTQY
J gene: TRBJ2-5; clone size: many; V gene: TRBV20-1; D gene: -; CDR3 protein: SARDKGPGETQY
J gene: TRBJ2-6; clone size: many; V gene: TRBV19; D gene: -; CDR3 protein: ASSIWGGGLSGANVLT